What follows are 6 T cell receptor beta chains derived from one specimen sequenced in a study of a mutant IDH1 vaccine in newly diagnosed glioma. These receptors are not linked to any known antigen. Assay: immunoSEQ multiplex PCR; the TCRdb copy retains only in-frame clones and omits some. The sample lists about 53,000 clones; around 84% were seen once. The time point denotes: week 5, during vaccination. Each dose delivered 300 ug of mutant IDH1 20-mer peptide subcutaneously with imiquimod. Specimen: PBMCs, collected from a glioma patient whose treatment included an IDH1 peptide vaccine. These receptors originate from a woman aged 45 to 65 with glioma.

This chain links TRBV13 with TRBJ1-1, with D perhaps matching TRBD1 (5 bases). This CDR3 is built from 15 residues. V lost 0 bases, J lost 6 bases, and 14 bases lay in between. Germline values: CDR1 PRHDT, CDR2 FYEKMQ (reference sequence). In DNA form, the CDR3 reads TGTGCCAGCAGCTTAGGGTGGGGGGGGTTGGCTGAAGCTTTCTTT. It encodes CASSLGWGGLAEAFF.

The genes are TRBV2 and TRBJ2-7; perhaps D is TRBD1 or TRBD2 (6 bases each). The germline CDR1 and CDR2 sequences are SNHLY and FYNNEI. The CDR3 loop spans 14 amino acids. With 0 bases removed from V and 3 bases from J, the gap between germline ends came to 9 bases. In DNA form, the CDR3 reads TGTGCCAGCAGTGAAGCGGGGGGCGTCTACGAGCAGTACTTC. It codes for CASSEAGGVYEQYF.

V gene TRBV10-2 combines with J gene TRBJ2-3; 9 bases align to TRBD1. The CDR3 contains 14 residues. The germline gives CDR1 WSHSY, CDR2 SAAADI. After removal of 6 bases from V and 1 base from J, the junction contained 2 bases not matched to a gene. This chain's CDR3 is CASRTGGGTDTQYF. In nucleotides, the CDR3 is TGCGCCAGCAGGACAGGGGGAGGCACAGATACGCAGTATTTT.

This clone has a single count. The V gene is TRBV5-4, the J gene TRBJ2-2; D perhaps matches TRBD1 (6 bases). The V gene's germline CDR1 is SGHNT and CDR2 YYREEE (reference sequence). The CDR3 loop spans 15 amino acids. V gave up 4 bases and J gave up 6 bases, with 16 bases separating them. The CDR3 DNA reads TGTGCCAGCAGCAGCCGGACAGACGCGGCCGGGGAGCTGTTTTTT. Protein product: CASSSRTDAAGELFF.

The gene calls are TRBV9 and TRBJ1-1; no reliable D call. Trimming pared 0 bases from V and 10 bases from J, leaving 16 bases between. The germline CDR1 and CDR2 sequences are SGDLS and YYNGEE. There are 14 residues in the CDR3. As DNA, the CDR3 is TGTGCCAGCAGCGTAGGTCCCCGGAAAGAGGCAGCTTTCTTT. Translated: CASSVGPRKEAAFF.

The V and J genes are TRBV9 and TRBJ1-1; D possibly corresponds to TRBD1 (5 bases). The CDR3 covers 15 residues. CDR1 and CDR2 from the germline V gene are SGDLS and YYNGEE. With 0 bases removed from V and 3 bases from J, the gap between germline ends came to 12 bases. In nucleotides, the CDR3 is TGTGCCAGCAGCGTAGCTCCAGGAGGGGACACTGAAGCTTTCTTT. It encodes CASSVAPGGDTEAFF.